Listed below are T cell receptor beta chains from one sample, sequenced in a study of patients and donors after allogeneic stem cell transplantation. TCRdb redid the calling of the RT-PCR reads with MiXCR, one entry per CDR3 protein. This sample carries 150,000 to 200,000 distinct CDR3 sequences, less than 45% of them seen once, and the ten largest clones take 33%. Sequenced input: blood, either unsorted or a sorted T cell fraction (not recorded which). The source of these receptors is a human donor who was either an allogeneic HSCT recipient or a stem cell or donor lymphocyte infusion donor (not recorded which). It is not recorded whose cells these are; they may come from a transplant donor. The CDR3 runs from the conserved cysteine through the conserved F or W.

TRBV9,TRBJ2-7,CASSPNRGEQYF
TRBV12-3/TRBV12-4,TRBJ2-7,CASSLIGTGTEQYF
TRBV28,TRBJ2-1,CASSMETTNEQFF
TRBV7-6,TRBJ2-3,CASSLLLADVTDTQYF
TRBV5-1,TRBJ2-7,CASSLDRALYEQYF
TRBV3-1,TRBJ2-2,CASSQDGTRTSRLFF
TRBV18,TRBJ1-1,CASSPASRVNTEAFF
TRBV5-1,TRBJ2-7,CASSLLEPYEQYF
TRBV28,TRBJ1-2,CASSLYGQSYGYTF
TRBV4-3,TRBJ1-1,CASSQDRHPNTEAFF